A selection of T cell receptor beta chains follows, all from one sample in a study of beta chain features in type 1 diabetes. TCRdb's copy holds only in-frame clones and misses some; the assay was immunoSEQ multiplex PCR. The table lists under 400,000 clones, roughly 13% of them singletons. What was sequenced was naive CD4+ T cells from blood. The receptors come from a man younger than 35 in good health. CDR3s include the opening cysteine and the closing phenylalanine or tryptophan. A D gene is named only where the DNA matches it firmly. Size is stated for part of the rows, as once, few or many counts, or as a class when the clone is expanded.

cdr3_aa: CASSQDLLGGWVLEQYF
cdr3_nt: TGCGCCAGCAGCCAAGATCTATTGGGGGGATGGGTTCTGGAGCAGTACTTC
v_call: TRBV4-3
j_call: TRBJ2-7
d_call: .
clone_size: few

cdr3_aa: CASSRGVNNYGYTF
cdr3_nt: TGTGCCAGCAGCCGCGGCGTCAATAACTATGGCTACACCTTC
v_call: TRBV11-1
j_call: TRBJ1-2
d_call: .
clone_size: .

cdr3_aa: CASSLVGVSGANVLTF
cdr3_nt: TGTGCCAGCAGCTTAGTAGGAGTTTCTGGGGCCAACGTCCTGACTTTC
v_call: TRBV7-3
j_call: TRBJ2-6
d_call: .
clone_size: .

cdr3_aa: CASSQFTGQVQETQYF
cdr3_nt: TGCGCCAGCAGCCAATTTACGGGACAAGTCCAAGAGACCCAGTACTTC
v_call: TRBV4-1
j_call: TRBJ2-5
d_call: .
clone_size: few

cdr3_aa: CAWIDRVAYNEQFF
cdr3_nt: TGTGCCTGGATTGACAGGGTTGCCTACAATGAGCAGTTCTTC
v_call: TRBV30
j_call: TRBJ2-1
d_call: TRBD1
clone_size: few

cdr3_aa: CASSTSGGGNEQFF
cdr3_nt: TGTGCCAGCAGTACTAGCGGGGGTGGCAATGAGCAGTTCTTC
v_call: TRBV2
j_call: TRBJ2-1
d_call: TRBD2
clone_size: .

cdr3_aa: CAWSLGPNPNQPQHF
cdr3_nt: TGTGCCTGGAGTTTGGGCCCTAATCCCAATCAGCCCCAGCATTTT
v_call: TRBV30
j_call: TRBJ1-5
d_call: .
clone_size: .

cdr3_aa: CASSYSLGQGTDTQYF
cdr3_nt: TGTGCCAGCAGTTATAGTTTGGGACAGGGCACAGATACGCAGTATTTT
v_call: TRBV6-5
j_call: TRBJ2-3
d_call: TRBD1
clone_size: .

cdr3_aa: CASSIPTGGSEQYF
cdr3_nt: TGTGCCAGCAGCATCCCGACAGGGGGAAGCGAGCAGTACTTC
v_call: TRBV7-2
j_call: TRBJ2-7
d_call: TRBD1
clone_size: .

cdr3_aa: CASSYPQQSNYGYTF
cdr3_nt: TGTGCCAGCAGTTACCCCCAACAGAGTAACTATGGCTACACCTTC
v_call: TRBV6-6
j_call: TRBJ1-2
d_call: .
clone_size: .

cdr3_aa: CASSSGQANEQYF
cdr3_nt: TGTGCCAGCAGCTCCGGACAGGCTAACGAGCAGTACTTC
v_call: TRBV7-9
j_call: TRBJ2-7
d_call: TRBD1
clone_size: .

cdr3_aa: CASSGRGNSPLHF
cdr3_nt: TGTGCCAGCAGCGGTAGGGGAAATTCACCCCTCCACTTT
v_call: TRBV5-8
j_call: TRBJ1-6
d_call: .
clone_size: few

cdr3_aa: CASSLAWGPETQYF
cdr3_nt: TGTGCCAGCAGCTTAGCCTGGGGGCCAGAGACCCAGTACTTC
v_call: TRBV7-9
j_call: TRBJ2-5
d_call: .
clone_size: .

cdr3_aa: CARTSGRDSYNEQFF
cdr3_nt: TGTGCCAGGACTAGCGGGAGGGATTCCTACAATGAGCAGTTCTTC
v_call: TRBV30
j_call: TRBJ2-1
d_call: TRBD2
clone_size: .

cdr3_aa: CASSFQGYGYTF
cdr3_nt: TGTGCCAGCAGCTTCCAGGGCTATGGCTACACCTTC
v_call: TRBV7-2
j_call: TRBJ1-2
d_call: .
clone_size: once

cdr3_aa: CASNLAGGTDTQYF
cdr3_nt: TGTGCCAGCAACTTAGCGGGAGGGACAGATACGCAGTATTTT
v_call: TRBV27
j_call: TRBJ2-3
d_call: TRBD2
clone_size: .

cdr3_aa: CASSLAAYRDGEKLFF
cdr3_nt: TGCGCCAGCAGCTTGGCCGCTTACAGGGACGGAGAAAAACTGTTTTTT
v_call: TRBV5-1
j_call: TRBJ1-4
d_call: .
clone_size: .

cdr3_aa: CAYLENAEAFF
cdr3_nt: TGTGCCTACCTCGAGAACGCTGAAGCTTTCTTT
v_call: TRBV30
j_call: TRBJ1-1
d_call: .
clone_size: .

cdr3_aa: CASNYRVGSSYSPLHF
cdr3_nt: TGTGCCAGCAACTACAGGGTTGGGAGCTCGTATTCACCCCTCCACTTT
v_call: TRBV6-6
j_call: TRBJ1-6
d_call: .
clone_size: few

cdr3_aa: CASSFFSGTGNSGANVLTF
cdr3_nt: TGTGCCAGTAGTTTCTTCTCCGGGACAGGCAACTCTGGGGCCAACGTCCTGACTTTC
v_call: TRBV19
j_call: TRBJ2-6
d_call: TRBD1
clone_size: .

cdr3_aa: CSVPSGSYNEQFF
cdr3_nt: TGCAGCGTTCCTAGCGGGAGCTACAATGAGCAGTTCTTC
v_call: TRBV29-1
j_call: TRBJ2-1
d_call: TRBD2
clone_size: .

cdr3_aa: CASRGTGDTGELFF
cdr3_nt: TGTGCCAGCAGGGGTACAGGGGACACCGGGGAGCTGTTTTTT
v_call: TRBV6-5
j_call: TRBJ2-2
d_call: TRBD1
clone_size: few

cdr3_aa: CASSLGAGAGIQYF
cdr3_nt: TGTGCCAGCAGTTTAGGGGCGGGAGCGGGCATTCAGTACTTC
v_call: TRBV28
j_call: TRBJ2-4
d_call: TRBD2
clone_size: few

cdr3_aa: CASSLLGTASNEQYF
cdr3_nt: TGTGCCAGCAGCCTCCTTGGGACAGCCTCTAACGAGCAGTACTTC
v_call: TRBV7-2
j_call: TRBJ2-7
d_call: TRBD1
clone_size: .

cdr3_aa: CAISNRGHTNQPQHF
cdr3_nt: TGTGCCATCAGCAACAGGGGGCATACCAATCAGCCCCAGCATTTT
v_call: TRBV10-3
j_call: TRBJ1-5
d_call: TRBD1
clone_size: .

cdr3_aa: CASSRGQGNYGYTF
cdr3_nt: TGTGCCAGCAGCAGGGGACAGGGAAACTATGGCTACACCTTC
v_call: TRBV7-9
j_call: TRBJ1-2
d_call: TRBD1
clone_size: .

cdr3_aa: CASSLTGGPTDTQYF
cdr3_nt: TGTGCCAGCAGCTTAACAGGGGGGCCCACAGATACGCAGTATTTT
v_call: TRBV7-9
j_call: TRBJ2-3
d_call: TRBD1
clone_size: .

cdr3_aa: CASSPHGLAEEQYF
cdr3_nt: TGTGCCAGCAGCCCCCACGGACTAGCGGAAGAGCAGTACTTC
v_call: TRBV7-9
j_call: TRBJ2-7
d_call: TRBD2
clone_size: .

cdr3_aa: CASSLGGLNSPLHF
cdr3_nt: TGTGCCAGCAGCTTAGGAGGACTGAATTCACCCCTCCACTTT
v_call: TRBV7-2
j_call: TRBJ1-6
d_call: .
clone_size: few

cdr3_aa: CALTLRGSSYEQYF
cdr3_nt: TGTGCCTTGACACTCAGGGGAAGCTCCTACGAGCAGTACTTC
v_call: TRBV30
j_call: TRBJ2-7
d_call: .
clone_size: .

cdr3_aa: CASSSRQDGTEAFF
cdr3_nt: TGTGCCAGCAGCTCGCGACAGGACGGCACTGAAGCTTTCTTT
v_call: TRBV7-2
j_call: TRBJ1-1
d_call: .
clone_size: once

cdr3_aa: CASSIALTGAVQETQYF
cdr3_nt: TGTGCCAGTAGTATAGCTTTGACAGGCGCCGTCCAAGAGACCCAGTACTTC
v_call: TRBV19
j_call: TRBJ2-5
d_call: .
clone_size: few

cdr3_aa: CATSRGSAIGSYGYTF
cdr3_nt: TGTGCCACCAGCAGAGGATCCGCTATCGGGAGCTATGGCTACACCTTC
v_call: TRBV15
j_call: TRBJ1-2
d_call: .
clone_size: .

cdr3_aa: CASSRDTGSQWEKLFF
cdr3_nt: TGCGCCAGCAGCCGTGATACAGGGAGTCAATGGGAAAAACTGTTTTTT
v_call: TRBV5-1
j_call: TRBJ1-4
d_call: .
clone_size: .

cdr3_aa: CASSGDISYNEQFF
cdr3_nt: TGTGCCAGCAGCGGGGACATCTCCTACAATGAGCAGTTCTTC
v_call: TRBV5-4
j_call: TRBJ2-1
d_call: .
clone_size: .

cdr3_aa: CASSQGRQGTLYGYTF
cdr3_nt: TGTGCCAGCAGCCAAGGCAGGCAGGGGACCCTATATGGCTACACCTTC
v_call: TRBV4-2
j_call: TRBJ1-2
d_call: .
clone_size: .

cdr3_aa: CSVAGEAGNTIYF
cdr3_nt: TGCAGCGTTGCGGGGGAGGCTGGAAACACCATATATTTT
v_call: TRBV29-1
j_call: TRBJ1-3
d_call: .
clone_size: .

cdr3_aa: CASSGQGYEQYF
cdr3_nt: TGCGCCAGCTCAGGACAGGGGTACGAGCAGTACTTC
v_call: TRBV5-1
j_call: TRBJ2-7
d_call: TRBD1
clone_size: .

cdr3_aa: CASRLGRGGQPQHF
cdr3_nt: TGTGCCAGCAGACTAGGACGAGGGGGTCAGCCCCAGCATTTT
v_call: TRBV6-6
j_call: TRBJ1-5
d_call: .
clone_size: few

cdr3_aa: CSVEDRGRRSSYNEQFF
cdr3_nt: TGCAGCGTTGAGGATCGTGGGCGGAGGAGCTCCTACAATGAGCAGTTCTTC
v_call: TRBV29-1
j_call: TRBJ2-1
d_call: .
clone_size: .

cdr3_aa: CASSPYRGGQPQHF
cdr3_nt: TGTGCCAGCAGCCCGTACAGGGGTGGTCAGCCCCAGCATTTT
v_call: TRBV7-8
j_call: TRBJ1-5
d_call: TRBD1
clone_size: few

cdr3_aa: CASSPIGAIREQYF
cdr3_nt: TGTGCCAGTAGTCCCATAGGGGCTATACGGGAGCAGTACTTC
v_call: TRBV19
j_call: TRBJ2-7
d_call: .
clone_size: few

cdr3_aa: CASRRTGTGSSPLHF
cdr3_nt: TGTGCCAGCAGGCGGACCGGGACAGGTTCTTCACCCCTCCACTTT
v_call: TRBV7-3
j_call: TRBJ1-6
d_call: TRBD1
clone_size: .

cdr3_aa: CASRGQGPNEQFF
cdr3_nt: TGTGCCAGCAGGGGACAGGGGCCCAATGAGCAGTTCTTC
v_call: TRBV6-6
j_call: TRBJ2-1
d_call: TRBD1
clone_size: few

cdr3_aa: CASSLNRGLSYGYTF
cdr3_nt: TGTGCCAGCAGCTTGAACCGGGGATTATCCTATGGCTACACCTTC
v_call: TRBV5-4
j_call: TRBJ1-2
d_call: .
clone_size: few

cdr3_aa: CASSLAGTSLDEQFF
cdr3_nt: TGTGCCAGCAGCTTAGCCGGGACTAGTCTTGATGAGCAGTTCTTC
v_call: TRBV7-2
j_call: TRBJ2-1
d_call: TRBD2
clone_size: few

cdr3_aa: CASSFTSGGTDTQYF
cdr3_nt: TGCGCCAGCAGCTTCACTAGCGGGGGCACAGATACGCAGTATTTT
v_call: TRBV5-1
j_call: TRBJ2-3
d_call: TRBD2
clone_size: .

cdr3_aa: CASSYVGRYNEQFF
cdr3_nt: TGTGCCAGCAGTTACGTGGGGCGTTACAATGAGCAGTTCTTC
v_call: TRBV6-6
j_call: TRBJ2-1
d_call: .
clone_size: .

cdr3_aa: CASSSDRGNQPQHF
cdr3_nt: TGTGCCAGCAGTTCCGACAGGGGCAATCAGCCCCAGCATTTT
v_call: TRBV7-8
j_call: TRBJ1-5
d_call: TRBD1
clone_size: .

cdr3_aa: CASSLGGIRTDTQYF
cdr3_nt: TGCGCCAGCAGCTTGGGAGGCATTCGCACAGATACGCAGTATTTT
v_call: TRBV5-1
j_call: TRBJ2-3
d_call: .
clone_size: .

cdr3_aa: CASSFYVAGTTSYEQYF
cdr3_nt: TGTGCCAGCAGCTTTTACGTAGCGGGGACTACCTCATACGAGCAGTACTTC
v_call: TRBV7-2
j_call: TRBJ2-7
d_call: TRBD2
clone_size: .

cdr3_aa: CASSLSRGYITEAFF
cdr3_nt: TGTGCCAGCAGCTTATCGCGGGGGTATATAACTGAAGCTTTCTTT
v_call: TRBV7-9
j_call: TRBJ1-1
d_call: .
clone_size: few

cdr3_aa: CSVEKLLNTEAFF
cdr3_nt: TGCAGCGTTGAAAAACTTTTGAACACTGAAGCTTTCTTT
v_call: TRBV29-1
j_call: TRBJ1-1
d_call: .
clone_size: few

cdr3_aa: CASSRGRNQPQHF
cdr3_nt: TGTGCCAGCAGTCGCGGCCGCAATCAGCCCCAGCATTTT
v_call: TRBV13
j_call: TRBJ1-5
d_call: .
clone_size: few

cdr3_aa: CASSADRVETQYF
cdr3_nt: TGTGCCAGCAGTGCGGACAGGGTAGAGACCCAGTACTTC
v_call: TRBV2
j_call: TRBJ2-5
d_call: TRBD1
clone_size: few

cdr3_aa: CASSRDRGGTDTQYF
cdr3_nt: TGTGCCAGCAGCCGGGACAGGGGGGGCACAGATACGCAGTATTTT
v_call: TRBV6-5
j_call: TRBJ2-3
d_call: TRBD1
clone_size: few

cdr3_aa: CSASRGEETQYF
cdr3_nt: TGCAGCGCCTCCCGCGGCGAAGAGACCCAGTACTTC
v_call: TRBV29-1
j_call: TRBJ2-5
d_call: .
clone_size: .